This TCR beta chain was identified in a study of blood T cells in healthy people across ages. Regarding the study as a whole: Greater diversity and more naive CD4+ cells were seen in long-lived donors than in aged donors.

This clonotype was observed a few times. The antigen is not known. The second PCR ran roughly 7 to 12 cycles with a sample-barcoded 5' primer and J-beta primers. Sequencing yielded, for each sample, at least 2.5 million paired-end reads carrying CDR3. In TCRdb, the 5' RACE reads were re-called with MiXCR into one record per CDR3 protein. The sample lists over 1,300,000 distinct CDR3 sequences; almost 60% were seen once. The sample providers were healthy Caucasian people from Russia, aged roughly 6 to 95. Every donor gave roughly 9.2 milliliters of peripheral blood. CDR3 length equals 13 residues. Germline values: CDR1 DFQATT, CDR2 SNEGSKA (reference sequence). With V trimmed by 3 bases and J by 4 bases, 6 bases remained unmatched.

The chain has TRBV20-1 and TRBJ2-7; TRBD1 agrees at 7 bases. The clonotype was recovered from a man aged 18 to 30 in good health. The sample taken for sequencing was blood. The CDR3 DNA reads TGCAGTGCTAGCCGCGACAGGGAGTACGAGCAGTACTTC. Translated: CSASRDREYEQYF.